This T cell receptor (beta chain) was sequenced for a study of cytomegalovirus exposure and HLA in healthy donors. The primer mix had 60 Vbeta and 13 Jbeta primers. Profiled with immunoSEQ multiplex PCR; TCRdb holds only in-frame clones, not every one. The sample lists about 180,000 clones; roughly 79% were seen once. The CDR3 is 15 residues long. Looked up from germline, CDR1 is SGDLS and CDR2 is YYNGEE. V lost 0 bases and J lost 9; bases outside the gene matches: 8. Donors were nominally healthy when sampled, though unrecorded immune exposures were likely. The source material was PBMCs. The clonotype originates from a man aged 35-49 years in good health and CMV-seropositive. The V and J genes are TRBV9 and TRBJ2-7; 11 nucleotides line up with TRBD1. The CDR3, as DNA: TGTGCCAGCAGCGTAGAGGGGACAGGGGGTGCTTGGCAGTACTTC. This encodes CASSVEGTGGAWQYF. Complete variable domain (other parts from reference TRBV9 and TRBJ2-7): DSGVTQTPKHLITATGQRVTLRCSPRSGDLSVYWYQQSLDQGLQFLIQYYNGEERAKGNILERFSAQQFPDLHSELNLSSLELGDSALYFCASSVEGTGGAWQYFGPGTRLTVT.